These 26 T cell receptor beta chains were all obtained from the same sample, sequenced in a study of a mutant IDH1 vaccine in newly diagnosed glioma. Indicated time point: week 35, safety follow-up. What each vaccine dose contained was 300 ug of mutant IDH1 20-mer peptide, accompanied by topical imiquimod. The method was immunoSEQ multiplex PCR; TCRdb's version includes in-frame clones alone and lacks a portion of them. In the table there are just over 65,000 clones, more than 70% of which are singletons. No cognate antigen is known for these TCRs. The sample was PBMCs, taken from a glioma patient whose treatment included an IDH1 peptide vaccine. The origin of the receptors is a man between 18 and 35 years old with glioma.

The rearrangement uses TRBV27 and TRBJ1-2; no clear D. The CDR3 spans 13 residues. Germline lookup yields CDR1 MNHEY and CDR2 SMNVEV (reference sequence). V lost 6 bases and J lost 4, with 12 bases in between. The CDR3 coding sequence is TGTGCCAGCAGCCCCTTCTGGGGCTATGGCTACACCTTC. Protein sequence: CASSPFWGYGYTF.

J is TRBJ1-5 and V is TRBV27; D call uncertain. CDR3 size: 17 residues. Trimming pared 5 bases from V and 1 base from J, leaving 18 bases between. Germline assignment: CDR1 MNHEY and CDR2 SMNVEV (reference sequence). The CDR3 sequence: CASSPRVYPTSNQPQHF. The CDR3 coding sequence is TGTGCCAGCAGTCCTCGGGTCTACCCGACCAGCAATCAGCCCCAGCATTTT.

The chain has TRBV5-6 and TRBJ2-1; D not certain. Trimming took 6 bases from V and 4 from J, leaving 20 bases between them. The V gene's germline CDR1 is SGHDT and CDR2 YYEEEE. The CDR3 covers 16 residues. The CDR3 spells CASTEMGQQGYNEQFF. In DNA form, the CDR3 reads TGTGCCAGCACCGAGATGGGTCAACAAGGGTACAATGAGCAGTTCTTC.

This clone has more than one count but fewer than ten. The sample holds other DNA sequences that translate to the same CDR3. The chain recombines TRBV29-1 with TRBJ1-2; no clear D gene. This CDR3 has 10 amino acids. Trimming took 1 base from V and 5 from J, leaving 2 bases between them. Germline assignment: CDR1 SQVTM and CDR2 ANQGSEA. The CDR3 bases are TGCAGCGTTGAAGGGTATGGCTACACCTTC. Translation gives CSVEGYGYTF.

The genes are TRBV2 and TRBJ2-3; 9 nucleotides align to TRBD2. The length of the CDR3 is 15 residues. Germline lookup yields CDR1 SNHLY and CDR2 FYNNEI. V was clipped by 3 bases and J by 8 bases; unmatched bases: 9. Written as DNA, the CDR3 is TGTGCCAGCAGTGACGTGCGGGAGGGGCCCGGTACGCAGTATTTT. This codes for CASSDVREGPGTQYF.

This rearrangement joins TRBV28 to TRBJ2-2, with D maybe TRBD1 (6 bases). This CDR3 is built from 15 residues. V lost 1 base and J 6 bases, leaving 12 bases between the germline ends. Per germline, CDR1 MDHEN and CDR2 SYDVKM. CDR3 DNA sequence: TGTGCCAGCAGTTTATCGGGGACATTAGCCGGGGAGCTGTTTTTT. This codes for CASSLSGTLAGELFF.

This clone qualifies as medium-sized. The chain has TRBV6-6 and TRBJ1-6, with D perhaps matching TRBD1 (6 bases). This CDR3 is built from 15 residues. The germline gives CDR1 MNHNY, CDR2 SVGAGI (reference sequence). V shed 7 bases and J shed 8 bases, with 18 bases lying between them. This CDR3 is CASNLRDTSDSPLHF. The CDR3 DNA reads TGTGCCAGCAACCTACGGGACACGTCAGATTCACCCCTCCACTTT.

This chain uses TRBV9 with TRBJ2-1, with no clear D. Trimming removed 1 base from V and 6 bases from J, with 8 bases in between. The CDR3 runs to 13 residues. The germline CDR1 and CDR2 sequences are SGDLS and YYNGEE. In nucleotides, the CDR3 is TGTGCCAGCAGCGTATCCAGGAGCAATGAGCAGTTCTTC. Translating gives CASSVSRSNEQFF.

This sequence joins TRBV15 and TRBJ1-1, with D uncertain. Deletions cut 0 bases from V and 1 base from J, with 3 bases between. Germline values: CDR1 LNHNV, CDR2 YYDKDF (reference sequence). The CDR3 extends over 13 amino acids. The CDR3 spells CATSRDPNTEAFF. CDR3 sequence (DNA): TGTGCCACCAGCAGAGATCCGAACACTGAAGCTTTCTTT.

V and J are TRBV5-1 and TRBJ2-1; D remains ambiguous. Germline-derived CDR1 and CDR2 are SGHRS and YFSETQ. The CDR3 is 14 residues long. With 3 bases removed from V and 1 base from J, the gap between germline ends came to 8 bases. This CDR3 reads CASSWPSSYNEQFF. The CDR3 DNA is TGCGCCAGCAGCTGGCCTAGTTCCTACAATGAGCAGTTCTTC.

The rearrangement uses TRBV18 and TRBJ1-5, with 8 bases identical to TRBD1. The junction had 6 bases not matched to a gene; V was cut back by 4 bases and J by 4 bases. The CDR3 loop spans 15 amino acids. Germline lookup yields CDR1 KGHSH and CDR2 LQKENI. The CDR3 sequence is CASSQTGVGNQPQHF. As DNA, the CDR3 is TGTGCCAGCTCACAGACAGGGGTGGGGAATCAGCCCCAGCATTTT. The variable domain in full, completed from reference TRBV18 and TRBJ1-5, reads NAGVMQNPRHLVRRRGQEARLRCSPMKGHSHVYWYRQLPEEGLKFMVYLQKENIIDESGMPKERFSAEFPKEGPSILRIQQVVRGDSAAYFCASSQTGVGNQPQHFGDGTRLSIL.

In regard to this clone: In the same sample, other DNA sequences code for this CDR3. The chain has TRBV9 and TRBJ1-1, with no clear D. The CDR3 spans 13 residues. CDR1 is SGDLS and CDR2 is YYNGEE in the germline V gene. With 0 bases removed from V and 3 bases from J, the gap between germline ends came to 6 bases. The DNA for the CDR3 is TGTGCCAGCAGCGTAGGAGGGTACACTGAAGCTTTCTTT. It is translated as CASSVGGYTEAFF. Based on the CDR3 plus reference TRBV9 and TRBJ1-1, the full variable domain is DSGVTQTPKHLITATGQRVTLRCSPRSGDLSVYWYQQSLDQGLQFLIQYYNGEERAKGNILERFSAQQFPDLHSELNLSSLELGDSALYFCASSVGGYTEAFFGQGTRLTVV.

The J gene is TRBJ2-4, the V gene TRBV7-3; perhaps TRBD1 as D (6 bases). The CDR3 is 16 residues long. The germline CDR1 and CDR2 sequences are SGHTA and FQGTGA. The V end lost 6 bases, the J end lost 0 bases, and 15 bases lay between the germline ends. DNA for the CDR3: TGTGCCAGCAGGTATCCCGGACAGCTAGCCAAAAACATTCAGTACTTC. This gives the protein CASRYPGQLAKNIQYF. Full variable domain (missing parts from reference TRBV7-3 and TRBJ2-4): GAGVSQTPSNKVTEKGKYVELRCDPISGHTALYWYRQSLGQGPEFLIYFQGTGAADDSGLPNDRFFAVRPEGSVSTLKIQRTERGDSAVYLCASRYPGQLAKNIQYFGAGTRLSVL.

The chain employs TRBV6-5 and TRBJ2-3, with D hard to call. Trimming took 10 bases from V and 2 from J, leaving 13 bases between them. Germline assignment: CDR1 MNHEY and CDR2 SVGAGI. The CDR3 loop spans 13 amino acids. The CDR3 loop is CATEFPNTDTQYF. DNA of the CDR3: TGTGCCACCGAATTTCCTAACACAGATACGCAGTATTTT.

This clone was observed once. The J gene is TRBJ2-7, the V gene TRBV6-1; D gene ambiguous. Germline CDR1 is MNHNS and CDR2 is SASEGT. V gave up 8 bases and J gave up 2 bases, with 10 bases separating them. This CDR3 contains 12 residues. The CDR3 protein is CASRVRAYEQYF. CDR3 DNA sequence: TGTGCCAGCCGGGTACGAGCCTACGAGCAGTACTTC.

V gene TRBV11-3 combines with J gene TRBJ2-7; perhaps TRBD1 as D (7 bases). Trimming removed 3 bases from V and 3 bases from J, with 9 bases in between. Germline V gene sequence: CDR1 SGHNT, CDR2 YENEEA. The CDR3 runs 13 residues. The chain's CDR3 is CASSLRDSYEQYF. The CDR3 DNA reads TGTGCCAGCAGCTTGCGGGACAGCTACGAGCAGTACTTC.

The chain recombines TRBV27 with TRBJ2-7; D is undetermined. Germline CDR1 MNHEY, CDR2 SMNVEV (reference sequence). The CDR3 totals 13 residues. Trimming stripped 3 bases from V and 4 bases from J, with 10 bases between. Written as DNA, the CDR3 is TGTGCCAGCAGTTTCGGTCAGGCTTACGAGCAGTACTTC. Amino acid sequence: CASSFGQAYEQYF.

This chain links TRBV2 with TRBJ2-3, with 8 bases that match TRBD1. CDR1 is SNHLY, CDR2 FYNNEI, per germline. The ends lost 6 bases at V and 0 bases at J; junction bases unmatched: 5. The CDR3 loop spans 15 amino acids. CDR3: CASREQGGSTDTQYF. The DNA of the CDR3 is TGTGCCAGCAGGGAACAGGGGGGTAGCACAGATACGCAGTATTTT. Filled out from reference TRBV2 and TRBJ2-3, the complete variable domain reads EPEVTQTPSHQVTQMGQEVILRCVPISNHLYFYWYRQILGQKVEFLVSFYNNEISEKSEIFDDQFSVERPDGSNFTLKIRSTKLEDSAMYFCASREQGGSTDTQYFGPGTRLTVL.

The chain joins TRBV10-3 to TRBJ1-4; no reliable D call. The V end lost 0 bases, the J end lost 5 bases, and 10 bases lay between the germline ends. The CDR3 sequence is 15 residues long. Germline CDR1 ENHRY, CDR2 SYGVKD. CDR3 sequence (DNA): TGTGCCATCAGTGAGTCTGGCAGGATCAATGAAAAACTGTTTTTT. This translates into CAISESGRINEKLFF.

CDR3 nucleotide sequence: TGCGCCAGCAGCTTCGGTGGAAGTGGGGGAGAGACCCAGTACTTC. Protein sequence: CASSFGGSGGETQYF. This chain joins TRBV5-1 and TRBJ2-5; D possibly uses TRBD1 or TRBD2 (5 bases each). Per germline, CDR1 SGHRS and CDR2 YFSETQ. V lost 2 bases, J lost 4 bases, and 15 bases lay in between. This CDR3 is built from 15 residues.

This clone was found once. The chain joins TRBV7-2 to TRBJ2-6; no clear D. CDR1 SGHTA and CDR2 FQGNSA come from the germline V gene. The CDR3 sequence is 13 residues long. The V end lost 1 base, the J end lost 6 bases, and 4 bases lay between the germline ends. In DNA, the CDR3 is TGTGCCAGCAGCTTAGTTTCGGCCAACGTCCTGACTTTC. Translated: CASSLVSANVLTF.

Here the CDR3 reads CASSSGHQRGTF. The CDR3 DNA sequence: TGTGCCAGCAGCAGCGGACATCAACGGGGCACCTTC. The J gene is TRBJ1-2, the V gene TRBV6-6; perhaps TRBD1 as D (5 bases). CDR3 length equals 12 residues. Trimming pared 6 bases from V and 13 bases from J, leaving 18 bases between. Germline CDR1 and CDR2: MNHNY and SVGAGI (reference sequence).

J is TRBJ1-5 and V is TRBV30; D uncertain. V lost 0 bases and J 1 base, leaving 7 bases between the germline ends. CDR3 length: 14 amino acids. Germline CDR1 is GTSNPN and CDR2 is SVGIG (reference sequence). CDR3 loop: CAWSVLSSNQPQHF. CDR3 bases: TGTGCCTGGAGTGTACTGTCGAGCAATCAGCCCCAGCATTTT. The full variable domain, with the rest looked up from reference TRBV30 and TRBJ1-5, is SQTIHQWPATLVQPVGSPLSLECTVEGTSNPNLYWYRQAAGRGLQLLFYSVGIGQISSEVPQNLSASRPQDRQFILSSKKLLLSDSGFYLCAWSVLSSNQPQHFGDGTRLSIL.

This clone showed up just a few times. This rearrangement joins TRBV7-9 to TRBJ1-1, with TRBD1 identical over 8 bases. Trimming removed 3 bases from V and 8 bases from J; junction bases left unmatched: 2. The CDR3 runs 12 residues. The germline V gene encodes CDR1 SEHNR and CDR2 FQNEAQ (reference sequence). CDR3 sequence (DNA): TGTGCCAGCAGCTTTTGGGACAGGGAAGCTTTCTTT. Encoded protein: CASSFWDREAFF. Based on the CDR3 plus reference TRBV7-9 and TRBJ1-1, the full variable domain is DTGVSQNPRHKITKRGQNVTFRCDPISEHNRLYWYRQTLGQGPEFLTYFQNEAQLEKSRLLSDRFSAERPKGSFSTLEIQRTEQGDSAMYLCASSFWDREAFFGQGTRLTVV.

This chain joins TRBV27 and TRBJ1-1; possibly TRBD1 for D (6 bases). Trimming cost V 6 bases and J 1 base, with 12 bases left between them. The CDR3 consists of 14 residues. Per the germline V gene, CDR1 is MNHEY and CDR2 is SMNVEV (reference sequence). The CDR3 DNA sequence: TGTGCCAGCAGCCTGACAGGCTGGAACACTGAAGCTTTCTTT. It codes for CASSLTGWNTEAFF.

This clone is medium-sized (0.01 to 0.1%) in the sample. The chain employs TRBV6-5 and TRBJ1-2, with TRBD1 matching 10 bases. Germline CDR1 reads MNHEY; CDR2 reads SVGAGI. The V and J ends lost 2 bases and 8 bases, in that order; junction bases with no gene match: 5. The CDR3 consists of 14 residues. The CDR3 loop is CASSYTGTGVGYTF. DNA of the CDR3: TGTGCCAGCAGTTACACCGGGACAGGGGTCGGCTACACCTTC.